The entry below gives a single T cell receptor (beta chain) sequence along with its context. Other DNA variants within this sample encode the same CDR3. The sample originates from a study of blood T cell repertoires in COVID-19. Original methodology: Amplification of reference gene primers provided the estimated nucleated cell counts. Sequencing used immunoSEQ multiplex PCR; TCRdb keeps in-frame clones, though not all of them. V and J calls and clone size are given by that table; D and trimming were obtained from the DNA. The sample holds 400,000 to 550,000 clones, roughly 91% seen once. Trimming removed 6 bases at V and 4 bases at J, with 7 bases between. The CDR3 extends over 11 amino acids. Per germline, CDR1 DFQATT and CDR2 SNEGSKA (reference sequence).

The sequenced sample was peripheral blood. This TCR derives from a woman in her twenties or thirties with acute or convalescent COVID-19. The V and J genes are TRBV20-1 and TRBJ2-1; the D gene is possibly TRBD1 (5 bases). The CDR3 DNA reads TGCAGTGCCAGACAGTACAATGAGCAGTTCTTC. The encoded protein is CSARQYNEQFF.